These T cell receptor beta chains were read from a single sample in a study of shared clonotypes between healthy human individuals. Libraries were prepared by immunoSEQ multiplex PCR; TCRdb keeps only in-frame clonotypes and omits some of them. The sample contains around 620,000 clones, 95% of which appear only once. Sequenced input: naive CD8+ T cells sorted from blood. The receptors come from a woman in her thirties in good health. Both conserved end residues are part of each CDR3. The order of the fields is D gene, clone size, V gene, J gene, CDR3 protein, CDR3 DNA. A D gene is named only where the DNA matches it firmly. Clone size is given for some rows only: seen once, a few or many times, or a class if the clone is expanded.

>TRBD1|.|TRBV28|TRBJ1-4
CASSDPGQGEEKLFF
TGTGCCAGCAGCGACCCGGGACAGGGCGAAGAAAAACTGTTTTTT
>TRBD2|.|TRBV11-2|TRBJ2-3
CASRREIGLANITDTQYF
TGTGCCAGCAGGAGGGAAATTGGACTAGCGAACATCACAGATACGCAGTATTTT
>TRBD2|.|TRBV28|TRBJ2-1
CASSFTSGYNEQFF
TGTGCCAGCAGTTTTACTAGCGGCTACAATGAGCAGTTCTTC
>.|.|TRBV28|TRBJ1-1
CASSSWGQLNTEAFF
TGTGCCAGCAGTTCTTGGGGACAACTGAACACTGAAGCTTTCTTT
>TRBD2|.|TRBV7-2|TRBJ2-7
CASTQLAGDIEQYF
TGTGCCAGCACACAACTAGCGGGAGATATCGAGCAGTACTTC
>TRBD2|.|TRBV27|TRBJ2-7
CASSLETSGLYEQYF
TGTGCCAGCAGTTTAGAAACTAGCGGGCTCTACGAGCAGTACTTC
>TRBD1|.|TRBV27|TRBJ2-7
CASSPLGQGDEQYF
TGTGCCAGCAGTCCATTGGGACAGGGGGACGAGCAGTACTTC
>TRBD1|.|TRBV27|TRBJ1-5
CASSQGQMSNQPQHF
TGTGCCAGCAGCCAGGGACAGATGAGCAATCAGCCCCAGCATTTT
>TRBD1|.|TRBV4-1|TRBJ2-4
CASSQVRRGQGNIQYF
TGCGCCAGCAGCCAAGTCCGGCGTGGACAGGGAAACATTCAGTACTTC
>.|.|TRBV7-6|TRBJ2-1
CASSLNRDSDNEQFF
TGTGCCAGCAGCCTAAACCGGGACTCCGACAATGAGCAGTTCTTC
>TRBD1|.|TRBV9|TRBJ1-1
CASSVVGWDSHMNTEAFF
TGTGCCAGCAGCGTAGTAGGTTGGGACAGCCACATGAACACTGAAGCTTTCTTT
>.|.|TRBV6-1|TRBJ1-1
CASDELAFF
TGTGCCAGCGACGAACTAGCTTTCTTT
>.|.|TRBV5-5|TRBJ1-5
CASSLWSDRNQPQHF
TGTGCCAGCAGCTTGTGGTCAGACCGGAATCAGCCCCAGCATTTT
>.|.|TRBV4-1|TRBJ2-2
CASSQYPGELFF
TGCGCCAGCAGCCAATACCCCGGGGAGCTGTTTTTT
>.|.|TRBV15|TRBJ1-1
CATSSRKTEAFF
TGTGCCACCAGCTCACGAAAGACTGAAGCTTTCTTT
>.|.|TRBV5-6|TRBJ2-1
CASSGRKYNEQFF
TGTGCCAGCAGTGGGCGCAAGTACAATGAGCAGTTCTTC
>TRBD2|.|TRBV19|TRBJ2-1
CASRTSGKVEQFF
TGTGCCAGTAGGACTAGCGGGAAGGTTGAGCAGTTCTTC
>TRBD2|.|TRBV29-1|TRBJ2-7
CSVVAGGPSEQYF
TGCAGCGTTGTGGCGGGAGGGCCATCCGAGCAGTACTTC
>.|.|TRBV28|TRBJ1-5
CASSLYRGSNQPQHF
TGTGCCAGCAGTTTATACCGGGGAAGCAATCAGCCCCAGCATTTT
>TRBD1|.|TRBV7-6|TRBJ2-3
CASSRLQGATDTQYF
TGTGCCAGCAGCCGCTTACAGGGGGCAACAGATACGCAGTATTTT
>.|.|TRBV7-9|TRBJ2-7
CASSLSTQSYEQYF
TGTGCCAGCAGCTTAAGTACGCAGAGCTACGAGCAGTACTTC
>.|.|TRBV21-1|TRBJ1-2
CASSKRKRDLLYGYTF
TGTGCCAGCAGCAAAAGGAAGCGGGACCTCCTCTATGGCTACACCTTC
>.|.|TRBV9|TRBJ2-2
CASSTLSGELFF
TGTGCCAGCAGCACACTATCCGGGGAGCTGTTTTTT
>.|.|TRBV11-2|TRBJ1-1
CASSSGQVEAFF
TGTGCCAGCAGCTCGGGGCAGGTTGAAGCTTTCTTT
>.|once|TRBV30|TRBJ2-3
CAWSRASQDADTQYF
TGTGCCTGGAGTAGGGCTAGCCAGGATGCAGATACGCAGTATTTT
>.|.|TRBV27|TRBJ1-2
CASSPAVLYGYTF
TGTGCCAGCAGTCCCGCGGTCCTCTATGGCTACACCTTC
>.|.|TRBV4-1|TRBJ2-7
CASSQGMGSSYEQYF
TGCGCCAGCAGCCAAGGGATGGGGTCCTCCTACGAGCAGTACTTC
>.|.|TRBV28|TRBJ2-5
CASSGVGETQYF
TGTGCCAGCAGTGGGGTCGGGGAGACCCAGTACTTC
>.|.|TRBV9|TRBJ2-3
CASSEGRGSTDTQYF
TGTGCCAGCAGCGAGGGTCGCGGGAGCACAGATACGCAGTATTTT
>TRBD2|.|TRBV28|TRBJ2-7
CASSFWRGRTYEQYF
TGTGCCAGCAGTTTTTGGCGGGGGAGAACCTACGAGCAGTACTTC
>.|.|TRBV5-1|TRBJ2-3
CASSLEDRATDTQYF
TGCGCCAGCAGCTTGGAGGACAGAGCCACAGATACGCAGTATTTT
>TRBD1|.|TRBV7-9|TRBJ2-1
CASSLGQGDYNEQFF
TGTGCCAGCAGCTTGGGACAGGGGGACTACAATGAGCAGTTCTTC
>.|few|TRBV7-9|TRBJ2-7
CASNPGPYSYEQYF
TGTGCCAGCAACCCCGGGCCTTACTCCTACGAGCAGTACTTC
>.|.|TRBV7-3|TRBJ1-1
CASSLNSGNTEAFF
TGTGCCAGCAGCTTAAATTCAGGGAACACTGAAGCTTTCTTT
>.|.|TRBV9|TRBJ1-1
CASSVSEVNTEAFF
TGTGCCAGCAGCGTATCTGAGGTGAACACTGAAGCTTTCTTT
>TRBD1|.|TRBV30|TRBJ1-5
CAWSVGTGNQPQHF
TGTGCCTGGAGTGTAGGGACAGGCAATCAGCCCCAGCATTTT